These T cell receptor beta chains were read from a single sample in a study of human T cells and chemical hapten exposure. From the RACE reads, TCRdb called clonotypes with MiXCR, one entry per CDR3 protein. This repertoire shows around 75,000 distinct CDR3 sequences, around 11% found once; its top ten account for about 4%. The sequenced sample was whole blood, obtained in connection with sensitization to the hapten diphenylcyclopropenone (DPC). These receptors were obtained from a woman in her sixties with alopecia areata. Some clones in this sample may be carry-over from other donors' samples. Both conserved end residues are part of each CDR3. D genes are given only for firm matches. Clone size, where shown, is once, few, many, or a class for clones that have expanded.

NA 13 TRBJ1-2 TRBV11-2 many CASSLDGRSGYTF TGTGCCAGCAGCTTAGATGGGAGGAGTGGCTACACCTTC
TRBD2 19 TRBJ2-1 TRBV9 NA CASSRAGTSGGPSYNEQFF TGTGCCAGCAGCCGAGCCGGGACTAGCGGGGGCCCATCCTACAATGAGCAGTTCTTC
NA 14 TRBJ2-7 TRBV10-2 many CASRRGSLSYEQYF TGCGCCAGCAGGCGGGGCTCCCTATCCTACGAGCAGTACTTC
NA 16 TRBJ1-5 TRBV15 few CATSRTTGWANQPQHF TGTGCCACCAGCAGAACCACCGGGTGGGCGAATCAGCCCCAGCATTTT
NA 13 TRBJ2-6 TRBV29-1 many CSVGGTGANVLTF TGCAGCGTTGGGGGTACCGGGGCCAACGTCCTGACTTTC
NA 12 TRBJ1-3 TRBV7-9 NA CASGLGENTIYF TGTGCCAGCGGACTAGGGGAAAACACCATATATTTT
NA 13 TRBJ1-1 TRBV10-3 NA CAIRQGFITEAFF TGTGCCATCAGACAGGGTTTTATCACTGAAGCTTTCTTT
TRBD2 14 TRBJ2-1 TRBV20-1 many CSARAGGAGNEQFF TGCAGTGCTAGGGCGGGGGGCGCAGGGAATGAGCAGTTCTTC
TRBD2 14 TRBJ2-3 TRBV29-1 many CSVRPGTSAPTQYF TGCAGCGTTAGACCCGGGACTAGCGCACCTACGCAGTATTTT
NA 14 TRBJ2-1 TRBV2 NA CASSTLRQYNEQFF TGTGCCAGCAGTACTCTCAGACAGTACAATGAGCAGTTCTTC
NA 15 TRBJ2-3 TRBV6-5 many CASSYSRPSINTQYF TGTGCCAGCAGTTACTCGAGGCCTTCCATCAATACGCAGTATTTT
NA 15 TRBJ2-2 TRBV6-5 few CASSPTLAPTGELFF TGTGCCAGCAGTCCCACACTAGCCCCCACCGGGGAGCTGTTTTTT
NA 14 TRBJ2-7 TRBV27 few CASSNYAGHYEQYF TGTGCCAGCAGTAACTACGCGGGGCACTACGAGCAGTACTTC
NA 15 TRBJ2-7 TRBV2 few CASSPTGGLPYEQYF TGTGCCAGCAGCCCAACGGGTGGACTACCCTACGAGCAGTACTTC
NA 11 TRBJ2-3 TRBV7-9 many CASSEQGSKYF TGTGCCAGCAGCGAACAGGGTAGCAAGTATTTT
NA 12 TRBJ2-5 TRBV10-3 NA CAISAGAETQYF TGTGCCATCAGTGCCGGGGCAGAGACCCAGTACTTC
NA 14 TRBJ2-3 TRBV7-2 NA CASSLSSGTDTQYF TGTGCCAGCAGCTTATCCTCAGGCACAGATACGCAGTATTTT
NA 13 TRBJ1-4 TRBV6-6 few CASSYRDAGKLFF TGTGCCAGCAGTTACCGGGACGCGGGAAAACTGTTTTTT
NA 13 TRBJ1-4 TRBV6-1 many CASSGQGREKLFF TGTGCCAGCAGCGGGCAGGGACGTGAAAAACTGTTTTTT
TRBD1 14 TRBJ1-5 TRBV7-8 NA CASSPRGTTGTQHF TGTGCCAGCAGCCCCCGTGGGACGACAGGGACCCAGCATTTT
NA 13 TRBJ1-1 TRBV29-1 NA CSVEWDMNTEAFF TGCAGCGTTGAGTGGGATATGAACACTGAAGCTTTCTTT
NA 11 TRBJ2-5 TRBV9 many CASSARETQYF TGTGCCAGCAGCGCCCGAGAGACCCAGTACTTC
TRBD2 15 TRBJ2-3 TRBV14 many CASSQGGGGAQTQYF TGTGCCAGCAGCCAAGGTGGCGGGGGGGCCCAAACGCAGTATTTT
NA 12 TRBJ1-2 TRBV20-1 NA CSARGPNYGYTF TGCAGTGCTAGGGGACCGAACTATGGCTACACCTTC